The rows below give T cell receptor beta chains drawn from one sample of a study of blood T cell repertoires in COVID-19. The table came from immunoSEQ multiplex PCR; TCRdb's copy has only in-frame clones and leaves some out. The sample yields about 170,000 clones, more than 75% seen once. What was sequenced was peripheral blood. The receptors were sampled from a man aged 45 to 65 who had recovered from COVID-19. The CDR3 runs from the conserved cysteine through the conserved F or W. A D gene is named only where the DNA matches it firmly. Clone size is shown for a subset of rows, as once, few, many or a class of expanded clone.

D: -; J: TRBJ2-7; length: 13; size: once; V: TRBV6-5; DNA: TGTGCCAGCAGTTACGAGACCGGGGGTTGGCAGTACTTC; CDR3: CASSYETGGWQYF
D: -; J: TRBJ2-4; length: 16; size: -; V: TRBV5-6; DNA: TGTGCCAGCAGCACCTGGGGACTGGCTTTCAAAAACATTCAGTACTTC; CDR3: CASSTWGLAFKNIQYF
D: TRBD1; J: TRBJ1-2; length: 13; size: -; V: TRBV5-6; DNA: TGTGCCAGCAGCTTGGAGGACAGGGGCGGCTACACCTTC; CDR3: CASSLEDRGGYTF
D: TRBD1; J: TRBJ1-2; length: 15; size: -; V: TRBV28; DNA: TGTGCCAGCAGTCCCCCGGGACAGGGCGAGGGTGGCTACACCTTC; CDR3: CASSPPGQGEGGYTF
D: TRBD2; J: TRBJ2-3; length: 13; size: -; V: TRBV30; DNA: TGTGCCTGGAGTGTACGGGGGGTTGGTACGCAGTATTTT; CDR3: CAWSVRGVGTQYF
D: -; J: TRBJ2-2; length: 14; size: -; V: TRBV7-2; DNA: TGTGCCAGCAGCGCCCGACAGAACACCGGGGAGCTGTTTTTT; CDR3: CASSARQNTGELFF
D: TRBD1; J: TRBJ1-6; length: 17; size: -; V: TRBV11-3; DNA: TGTGCCAGCAGCCCCCTTGACAGGGTCCGGGAAAATTCACCCCTCCACTTT; CDR3: CASSPLDRVRENSPLHF
D: -; J: TRBJ2-5; length: 13; size: -; V: TRBV6-1; DNA: TGTGCCAGCAGAATATCAGGGCAAGAGACCCAGTACTTC; CDR3: CASRISGQETQYF
D: TRBD2; J: TRBJ2-3; length: 17; size: -; V: TRBV10-2; DNA: TGCGCCAGCAGTGAGTCGTGGGCTAGCGGGAGAACAGATACGCAGTATTTT; CDR3: CASSESWASGRTDTQYF
D: TRBD1; J: TRBJ1-3; length: 16; size: -; V: TRBV27; DNA: TGTGCCAGCAGTTTGCAAGGGGGCGCTTCTGGAAACACCATATATTTT; CDR3: CASSLQGGASGNTIYF
D: TRBD2; J: TRBJ2-7; length: 13; size: -; V: TRBV6-5; DNA: TGTGCCAGCAGTACCCCGGGGAGCGGGGGGCCAAACTTC; CDR3: CASSTPGSGGPNF
D: -; J: TRBJ1-2; length: 16; size: -; V: TRBV28; DNA: TGTGCCAGCATTAAAACCGGGACACCCAAGAGGAATGGCTACACCTTC; CDR3: CASIKTGTPKRNGYTF
D: -; J: TRBJ2-1; length: 16; size: -; V: TRBV6-1; DNA: TGTGCCAGCAGTGAATCGAACCCCCGTTACAAGAATGAGCAGTTCTTC; CDR3: CASSESNPRYKNEQFF
D: -; J: TRBJ1-1; length: 13; size: -; V: TRBV7-7; DNA: TGTGCCAGCAGCTTACACGGGAACACTGAAGCTTTCTTT; CDR3: CASSLHGNTEAFF
D: -; J: TRBJ2-3; length: 15; size: -; V: TRBV7-2; DNA: TGTGCCAGCAGCTTAGGGGGGGACTCCCTCGAGACGCAGTATTTT; CDR3: CASSLGGDSLETQYF
D: -; J: TRBJ2-1; length: 13; size: -; V: TRBV5-6; DNA: TGTGCCAGCAGCCTATCCACCGGGACAGAGCAGTTCTTC; CDR3: CASSLSTGTEQFF
D: -; J: TRBJ1-6; length: 13; size: -; V: TRBV30; DNA: TGTGCCTCACGGGACAACTATAATTCACCCCTCCACTTT; CDR3: CASRDNYNSPLHF
D: -; J: TRBJ2-7; length: 12; size: -; V: TRBV7-9; DNA: TGTGCCAGCAGCTTGTCGGGTAGCGAGCAGTACTTC; CDR3: CASSLSGSEQYF
D: -; J: TRBJ2-7; length: 12; size: -; V: TRBV24-1; DNA: TGTGCCACCAGTGTTACAGGGAACGAGCAGTACTTC; CDR3: CATSVTGNEQYF
D: -; J: TRBJ1-5; length: 16; size: -; V: TRBV28; DNA: TGTGCCAGCAGTTTGGGTAGGGGAGGCGGCAATCAGCCCCAGCATTTT; CDR3: CASSLGRGGGNQPQHF
D: -; J: TRBJ2-5; length: 12; size: -; V: TRBV3-1/TRBV3-2; DNA: TGTGCCAGCAGACTCGGGGGAGAGACCCAGTACTTC; CDR3: CASRLGGETQYF
D: TRBD2; J: TRBJ2-3; length: 16; size: -; V: TRBV2; DNA: TGTGCCAGCAGTGAAACTAGCGGCAGAGTGGCAGATACGCAGTATTTT; CDR3: CASSETSGRVADTQYF
D: TRBD2; J: TRBJ2-3; length: 15; size: -; V: TRBV6-5; DNA: TGTGCCATCTCACTAGCGGGAGACTTCACAGATACGCAGTATTTT; CDR3: CAISLAGDFTDTQYF
D: -; J: TRBJ1-5; length: 15; size: -; V: TRBV7-2; DNA: TGTGCCAGCAGCTTAAGGAGGGATTCCAATCAGCCCCAGCATTTT; CDR3: CASSLRRDSNQPQHF
D: -; J: TRBJ2-3; length: 15; size: -; V: TRBV6-6; DNA: TGTGCCAGCAGCTCATTTCGTAGCGGCACAGATACGCAGTATTTT; CDR3: CASSSFRSGTDTQYF
D: TRBD2; J: TRBJ2-1; length: 17; size: -; V: TRBV4-2; DNA: TGTGCCAGCAGCCAAGATTCTGCGGGGGGGCTAAGGGTTGGGCAGTTCTTC; CDR3: CASSQDSAGGLRVGQFF
D: -; J: TRBJ1-2; length: 15; size: -; V: TRBV14; DNA: TGTGCCAGCAGCCAAACGGGCAGGGCTGGCTATGGCTACACCTTC; CDR3: CASSQTGRAGYGYTF
D: TRBD1; J: TRBJ1-5; length: 14; size: -; V: TRBV18; DNA: TGTGCCAGCTCACAAGACAGGGTTAATCAGCCCCAGCATTTT; CDR3: CASSQDRVNQPQHF
D: -; J: TRBJ1-2; length: 16; size: few; V: TRBV6-2/TRBV6-3; DNA: TGTGCCAGCAGTTACTCATCAGCAGGGGCTAACTATGGCTACACCTTC; CDR3: CASSYSSAGANYGYTF
D: -; J: TRBJ2-1; length: 13; size: -; V: TRBV30; DNA: TGTGCCTGGAGCGGGGGACGGGACAATGAGCAGTTCTTC; CDR3: CAWSGGRDNEQFF
D: -; J: TRBJ2-5; length: 14; size: -; V: TRBV5-4; DNA: TGTGCCAGCAGCTTGGGGGGCTGGGAAGAGACCCAGTACTTC; CDR3: CASSLGGWEETQYF
D: -; J: TRBJ1-5; length: 14; size: once; V: TRBV4-2; DNA: TGTGCCAGCAGCCACGCAGGGGGCAATCAGCCCCAGCATTTT; CDR3: CASSHAGGNQPQHF
D: -; J: TRBJ2-5; length: 16; size: -; V: TRBV3-1/TRBV3-2; DNA: TGTGCCAGCAGCCAACGTAGGAGGACAGATCAAGAGACCCAGTACTTC; CDR3: CASSQRRRTDQETQYF
D: -; J: TRBJ2-3; length: 12; size: -; V: TRBV11-1; DNA: TGTGCCAGCAGCCAGGGAACAGATACGCAGTATTTT; CDR3: CASSQGTDTQYF
D: -; J: TRBJ2-6; length: 16; size: -; V: TRBV21-1; DNA: TGTGCCAGCAGGGAGGCAGGTCCCCATGGGGCCAACGTCCTGACTTTC; CDR3: CASREAGPHGANVLTF
D: TRBD2; J: TRBJ2-7; length: 15; size: few; V: TRBV14; DNA: TGTGCCAGCAGCAGGACTAGCGGGGTCTCCTACGAGCAGTACTTC; CDR3: CASSRTSGVSYEQYF
D: -; J: TRBJ1-1; length: 15; size: -; V: TRBV9; DNA: TGTGCCAGCAGTCCAAGGCAGGGGAGGGACACTGAAGCTTTCTTT; CDR3: CASSPRQGRDTEAFF
D: TRBD2; J: TRBJ2-7; length: 15; size: -; V: TRBV6-1; DNA: TGTGCCAGCAGTGAAAGTGGGCTAGCGGGGGCCGAGCAGTACTTC; CDR3: CASSESGLAGAEQYF
D: -; J: TRBJ1-1; length: 14; size: -; V: TRBV19; DNA: TGTGCCAGCCGCGGGCAGGCTCCGGCCACTGAAGCTTTCTTT; CDR3: CASRGQAPATEAFF
D: TRBD2; J: TRBJ2-3; length: 16; size: -; V: TRBV2; DNA: TGTGCCAGCAGTGGACGGACTAGCGGGGGAACAGATACGCAGTATTTT; CDR3: CASSGRTSGGTDTQYF
D: -; J: TRBJ1-5; length: 14; size: -; V: TRBV25-1; DNA: TGTGCCAGCAGTGCCTTTGGGGGGAGCCAGCCCCAGCATTTT; CDR3: CASSAFGGSQPQHF
D: -; J: TRBJ2-5; length: 14; size: -; V: TRBV12-1; DNA: TGTGCCAGCACCGACCAGAGCGGACAAGAGACCCAGTACTTC; CDR3: CASTDQSGQETQYF
D: TRBD1; J: TRBJ1-1; length: 14; size: once; V: TRBV5-1; DNA: TGCGCCAGCAGCAGGACAGGGGTGGACACTGAAGCTTTCTTT; CDR3: CASSRTGVDTEAFF
D: -; J: TRBJ1-6; length: 14; size: -; V: TRBV5-5; DNA: TGTGCCAGCAGCTTGGGGCAGGGCTTTTCACCCCTCCACTTT; CDR3: CASSLGQGFSPLHF
D: TRBD1; J: TRBJ1-6; length: 15; size: -; V: TRBV27; DNA: TGTGCCAGCAGTTTCGGGGACAGGGTTAATTCACCCCTCCACTTT; CDR3: CASSFGDRVNSPLHF
D: -; J: TRBJ1-1; length: 16; size: once; V: TRBV7-9; DNA: TGTGCCAGCAGCTTAGAGGCAGGGGTTGGGAACACTGAAGCTTTCTTT; CDR3: CASSLEAGVGNTEAFF
D: -; J: TRBJ2-5; length: 15; size: -; V: TRBV28; DNA: TGTGCCAGCAGTTACTACAGGGTGGGTTTGGAGACCCAGTACTTC; CDR3: CASSYYRVGLETQYF
D: TRBD1; J: TRBJ1-1; length: 16; size: once; V: TRBV27; DNA: TGTGCCAGCAGATACGGGACAGGGGGGAGGAACACTGAAGCTTTCTTT; CDR3: CASRYGTGGRNTEAFF